A selection of T cell receptor beta chains follows, all from one sample in a study of identical twins. MiXCR was run by TCRdb on the 5' RACE reads, yielding one entry per CDR3 protein. The sample has some 710,000 distinct CDR3 sequences, 5.5% to 6.5% seen once. The sequenced sample consisted of naive T cells sorted from blood. The receptors originated from a man aged 18 to 35 in good health. The CDR3 runs from the conserved cysteine through the conserved F or W. D genes are given only for firm matches. Where a row states a size, it is once, few, many or the class of an expanded clone; other rows omit it.

J gene,D gene,clone size,V gene,CDR3 protein,CDR3 DNA
TRBJ2-2,-,-,TRBV6-5,CASSYSNRVNTGELFF,TGTGCCAGCAGTTACTCGAATCGGGTGAACACCGGGGAGCTGTTTTTT
TRBJ1-1,-,many,TRBV5-1,CASSRDGMNTEAFF,TGCGCCAGCAGCAGGGACGGGATGAACACTGAAGCTTTCTTT
TRBJ2-4,-,many,TRBV6-2/TRBV6-3,CASSYRADWGIQYF,TGTGCCAGCAGTTACCGGGCAGACTGGGGCATTCAGTACTTC
TRBJ2-1,-,few,TRBV2,CASSERGGPYNEQFF,TGTGCCAGCAGTGAACGGGGTGGTCCCTACAATGAGCAGTTCTTC
TRBJ2-7,-,many,TRBV6-2/TRBV6-3,CASSYPLYRTTYEQYF,TGTGCCAGCAGTTACCCCCTATACCGGACTACCTACGAGCAGTACTTC
TRBJ2-1,-,many,TRBV10-3,CAIRGDEQFF,TGTGCCATCAGAGGCGATGAGCAGTTCTTC
TRBJ2-7,TRBD1,-,TRBV4-2,CASSPTGTGHYEQYF,TGTGCCAGCAGCCCTACCGGGACAGGCCACTACGAGCAGTACTTC
TRBJ2-5,-,-,TRBV11-1,CASSLTKYQETQYF,TGTGCCAGCAGCTTGACGAAGTATCAAGAGACCCAGTACTTC
TRBJ2-6,-,-,TRBV5-5,CASTSTAGANVLTF,TGTGCCAGCACCTCGACAGCTGGGGCCAACGTCCTGACTTTC
TRBJ2-1,TRBD2,-,TRBV3-1,CASSLGTSGIGSYNEQFF,TGTGCCAGCAGCCTTGGGACTAGCGGTATTGGCTCCTACAATGAGCAGTTCTTC
TRBJ2-1,-,many,TRBV6-2/TRBV6-3,CASRTTLATTYNEQFF,TGTGCCAGCAGAACTACTCTAGCGACTACCTACAATGAGCAGTTCTTC
TRBJ2-3,TRBD1,-,TRBV27,CASSLYRGKGIDTQYF,TGTGCCAGCAGTTTATACAGGGGCAAAGGTATAGATACGCAGTATTTT
TRBJ2-7,-,few,TRBV7-2,CASSQAREQYF,TGTGCCAGCAGCCAAGCGAGGGAGCAGTACTTC
TRBJ1-4,-,many,TRBV5-1,CASRADTTNEKLFF,TGCGCCAGCAGAGCGGACACAACTAATGAAAAACTGTTTTTT
TRBJ1-4,-,-,TRBV7-9,CASSFAGGEKLFF,TGTGCCAGCAGCTTTGCCGGGGGCGAAAAACTGTTTTTT
TRBJ1-1,-,many,TRBV20-1,CSARSGGNAEAFF,TGCAGTGCTAGGTCGGGAGGTAACGCTGAAGCTTTCTTT
TRBJ2-3,-,many,TRBV5-5,CASSSYDTQYF,TGTGCCAGCAGCTCGTATGATACGCAGTATTTT
TRBJ1-1,TRBD1,few,TRBV4-1,CASSQIEEGAVEAFF,TGCGCCAGCAGCCAGATCGAAGAGGGGGCTGTCGAAGCTTTCTTT
TRBJ2-7,TRBD2,-,TRBV6-1,CASSGGTSGNYEQYF,TGTGCCAGCAGTGGGGGGACTAGCGGTAACTACGAGCAGTACTTC
TRBJ2-3,-,many,TRBV20-1,CSARAGAGTDTQYF,TGCAGTGCCAGAGCGGGTGCGGGCACAGATACGCAGTATTTT
TRBJ1-1,TRBD1,many,TRBV5-1,CASSVQGARAFPEAFF,TGCGCCAGCAGTGTTCAGGGGGCGCGAGCTTTCCCTGAAGCTTTCTTT
TRBJ2-1,TRBD2,-,TRBV20-1,CSASIPPPSGNDNEQFF,TGCAGTGCTAGTATCCCCCCGCCTAGCGGGAATGACAATGAGCAGTTCTTC
TRBJ2-7,-,many,TRBV27,CASATLIPGEQYF,TGTGCCAGCGCCACCCTGATCCCGGGGGAGCAGTACTTC
TRBJ2-7,-,once,TRBV12-3/TRBV12-4,CASSLGRGPRAYEQYF,TGTGCCAGCAGTTTAGGTCGAGGACCCCGCGCCTACGAGCAGTACTTC
TRBJ1-4,-,few,TRBV5-1,CASSLRPSTNEKLFF,TGCGCCAGCAGCCTAAGACCCAGCACTAATGAAAAACTGTTTTTT
TRBJ2-2,-,few,TRBV6-2/TRBV6-3,CASSYSGTHYTGELFF,TGTGCCAGCAGTTATTCCGGGACACACTACACCGGGGAGCTGTTTTTT
TRBJ1-1,-,-,TRBV4-1,CASSPRESTEAFF,TGCGCCAGCAGTCCCCGGGAGAGCACTGAAGCTTTCTTT
TRBJ2-5,TRBD2,-,TRBV6-2/TRBV6-3,CASSPLGLAKETQYF,TGTGCCAGCAGTCCCCTGGGACTAGCGAAAGAGACCCAGTACTTC
TRBJ2-1,-,few,TRBV20-1,CSARLIARGGYYNEQFF,TGCAGTGCGAGGCTTATAGCTAGAGGCGGATATTACAATGAGCAGTTCTTC
TRBJ2-3,TRBD1,many,TRBV4-3,CASSQEGTGGSLDTQYF,TGCGCCAGCAGCCAAGAAGGGACAGGGGGAAGTCTCGATACGCAGTATTTT